This T cell receptor beta chain was documented in a study of response to subunit inactivated influenza vaccine. The study's findings and limits: With each seasonal influenza vaccination, the authors suggested, few new T cells are recruited.

MiXCR was run by TCRdb on the RT-PCR reads, yielding one entry per CDR3 protein. This repertoire shows hundreds of thousands of distinct CDR3 sequences, 14% found once; its top ten account for 7.6%. A remark on this clonotype: What it binds is unknown.

CDR1 and CDR2 (germline): SGHTA, FQGNSA. This CDR3 has 11 amino acids. With 5 bases removed from V and 8 bases from J, the gap between germline ends came to 6 bases. The rearrangement links TRBV7-2 to TRBJ2-2; tentatively, D is TRBD2 (6 bases). The source of this sequence is a man aged 45 to 65 who received an inactivated influenza vaccine. Sequences were derived from PBMCs from blood, sampled around 15 days before vaccination. The CDR3 here is CASSREGELFF. The CDR3, as DNA: TGTGCCAGCAGCCGGGAGGGGGAGCTGTTTTTT.